This passage covers 18 T cell receptor beta chains from one sample sequenced in a study of blood T cell repertoires in COVID-19. Data came from immunoSEQ multiplex PCR; TCRdb stores just in-frame clones and leaves some out. The repertoire includes about 160,000 clones, roughly 85% of them detected once, and around 3.2% sits in the top ten. The sample comprised peripheral blood. These receptors were collected from a human donor with acute or convalescent COVID-19. The donor label of this sample is uncertain.

The chain has TRBV2 and TRBJ2-3; the match to TRBD1 covers 7 bases. CDR1 is SNHLY, CDR2 FYNNEI, per germline. After removal of 5 bases from V and 6 bases from J, the junction contained 8 bases not matched to a gene. The CDR3 sequence is 14 residues long. The CDR3 DNA sequence: TGTGCCAGCAGTAAAGACAGGGAGTGGGATACGCAGTATTTT. This translates into CASSKDREWDTQYF.

V and J are TRBV28 and TRBJ1-5; TRBD1 agrees at 12 bases. This CDR3 region has 17 residues. The J segment lost 4 bases and the V segment lost 5 bases, leaving 9 bases of the junction unmatched. From germline, CDR1 is MDHEN and CDR2 SYDVKM. CDR3 nucleotides: TGTGCCAGCAGTACGCTCGGGACAGGGGGCTTTAATCAGCCCCAGCATTTT. Its translation: CASSTLGTGGFNQPQHF. Based on the CDR3 plus reference TRBV28 and TRBJ1-5, the full variable domain is DVKVTQSSRYLVKRTGEKVFLECVQDMDHENMFWYRQDPGLGLRLIYFSYDVKMKEKGDIPEGYSVSREKKERFSLILESASTNQTSMYLCASSTLGTGGFNQPQHFGDGTRLSIL.

This clone was recorded a few times. V usage is TRBV5-4 and J usage is TRBJ2-3; D is possibly TRBD1 (5 bases). CDR3 size: 13 residues. Trimming removed 3 bases at V and 4 bases at J, with 9 bases between. Germline V gene sequence: CDR1 SGHNT, CDR2 YYREEE (reference sequence). The CDR3 is CASSWGPPDTQYF. The CDR3 DNA is TGTGCCAGCAGCTGGGGCCCCCCAGATACGCAGTATTTT.

This chain joins TRBV6-6 and TRBJ2-1, with D tentatively TRBD1 (6 bases). The CDR3 runs to 14 residues. Germline V gives CDR1 MNHNY, CDR2 SVGAGI (reference sequence). The V and J ends lost 6 bases and 4 bases respectively, with 13 bases between them. Here the CDR3 reads CASRRQQGYNEQFF. CDR3 nucleotides: TGTGCCAGCAGACGACAACAGGGTTACAATGAGCAGTTCTTC.

This clone was observed at least ten times. The chain joins TRBV9 to TRBJ1-2, with D unresolved. Trimming left V 0 bases short and J 4 bases short, with 10 bases between. CDR3 length: 14 amino acids. The germline V gene has CDR1 SGDLS and CDR2 YYNGEE. The CDR3 spells CASSVDGRSYGYTF. The CDR3 nucleotides are TGTGCCAGCAGCGTAGATGGCAGATCCTATGGCTACACCTTC.

The chain joins TRBV12-3 or TRBV12-4 to TRBJ1-1, with no clear D. This CDR3 has 13 residues. Trimming removed 4 bases from V and 2 bases from J, with 8 bases in between. The CDR3 is CASSSARNTEAFF. The CDR3 region has the DNA TGTGCCAGCAGTTCCGCCAGAAACACTGAAGCTTTCTTT.

J is TRBJ1-2 and V is TRBV7-8, with 10 bases aligning to TRBD1. The CDR3 spans 14 residues. Unmatched junction bases numbered 4, after V lost 1 base and J lost 8 bases. Germline V gene data show CDR1 as SGHVS and CDR2 as FQNEAQ. CDR3 nucleotide sequence: TGTGCCAGCAGCTTAGTGGGGACAGGGGACGGCTACACCTTC. As protein: CASSLVGTGDGYTF.

V is TRBV19 and J is TRBJ2-1; TRBD1 aligns across 9 bases. The CDR3 runs to 16 residues. The germline gives CDR1 LNHDA, CDR2 SQIVND (reference sequence). V lost 5 bases, J lost 4 bases, and 9 bases stayed unmatched. The CDR3, as DNA: TGTGCCAGTAGTTTAGGCTTAGGGACAGGGTACAATGAGCAGTTCTTC. Its protein product is CASSLGLGTGYNEQFF.

The chain carries TRBV11-2 and TRBJ2-3, with a weak D call TRBD1 (5 bases). Between the trimmed V and J ends, which lost 7 bases and 5 bases, there was a span of 22 bases. The CDR3 runs to 16 residues. CDR1 SGHAT and CDR2 FQNNGV come from the germline V gene. CDR3 region: CASTPRGRRSGDTQYF. CDR3 bases: TGTGCCAGCACCCCTAGGGGTCGCAGGTCAGGAGATACGCAGTATTTT.

A few counts support this clone. The CDR3: CASSEEAGSGNTIYF. CDR3 nucleotides: TGTGCCAGCAGTGAAGAGGCGGGCTCTGGAAACACCATATATTTT. The chain recombines TRBV6-1 with TRBJ1-3, with D unclear. The CDR3 covers 15 residues. The germline V gene encodes CDR1 MNHNS and CDR2 SASEGT. V shed 1 base and J shed 0 bases, with 7 bases lying between them.

The V call is TRBV3-1 (or the pseudogene TRBV3-2), the J call TRBJ1-2; possible D gene TRBD1, 6 bases. V was pared by 3 bases and J by 4 bases, with 12 bases between. Germline CDR1 is LGHDT and CDR2 is YNNKEL (reference sequence). The CDR3 consists of 14 residues. The CDR3 reads CASSHTGSFYGYTF. In DNA form, the CDR3 reads TGTGCCAGCAGCCATACAGGGAGCTTCTATGGCTACACCTTC.

V usage is TRBV6-5 and J usage is TRBJ2-7; possibly TRBD2 for D (6 bases). From germline, CDR1 is MNHEY and CDR2 SVGAGI. V gave up 0 bases and J gave up 2 bases, with 11 bases separating them. The CDR3 loop spans 15 amino acids. CDR3 nucleotides: TGTGCCAGCAGTTACTCTGGTGCTAGCGCCTACGAGCAGTACTTC. Translation: CASSYSGASAYEQYF.

The V and J genes are TRBV2 and TRBJ2-7, with D unclear. Germline loops: CDR1 SNHLY, CDR2 FYNNEI. The V and J ends lost 10 bases and 4 bases respectively, with 14 bases between them. This CDR3 is 12 amino acids long. The CDR3 protein is CAMGKANYEQYF. The CDR3 DNA reads as TGTGCCATGGGCAAAGCAAATTACGAGCAGTACTTC.

The chain is built from TRBV5-1 and TRBJ1-5, with unresolved D. The ends were cut back, 0 bases at V and 4 bases at J, with 8 bases in the middle. Germline CDR1 and CDR2: SGHRS and YFSETQ. CDR3 size: 14 residues. CDR3 region: CASSLDSTNQPQHF. DNA for the CDR3: TGCGCCAGCAGCTTGGACAGTACAAATCAGCCCCAGCATTTT. The entire variable domain, with the rest obtained from reference TRBV5-1 and TRBJ1-5, is as follows: KAGVTQTPRYLIKTRGQQVTLSCSPISGHRSVSWYQQTPGQGLQFLFEYFSETQRNKGNFPGRFSGRQFSNSRSEMNVSTLELGDSALYLCASSLDSTNQPQHFGDGTRLSIL.

The gene calls are TRBV18 and TRBJ1-4, with TRBD1 as a possible D gene (6 bases). CDR1 and CDR2 from the germline V gene are KGHSH and LQKENI. This CDR3 spans 17 amino acids. The germline V and J ends were trimmed by 5 bases and 0 bases, with 16 bases remaining between them. This chain's CDR3 is CASSRAWTDATNEKLFF. The CDR3 DNA reads TGTGCCAGCTCAAGAGCCTGGACAGATGCAACTAATGAAAAACTGTTTTTT.

The chain joins TRBV5-4 to TRBJ1-4; 8 nucleotides align to TRBD1. The CDR3 spans 12 residues. J gave up 12 bases and V 2 bases, and 3 bases lay outside the gene matches. Germline loops: CDR1 SGHNT, CDR2 YYREEE (reference sequence). CDR3 DNA: TGTGCCAGCAGCTTCGGCAGGGGGCAACTGTTTTTT. The encoded protein is CASSFGRGQLFF.

The chain has TRBV10-3 and TRBJ1-1, with 8 nucleotides matching TRBD1. The ends lost 2 bases at V and 0 bases at J; junction bases unmatched: 5. The CDR3 contains 16 residues. Germline CDR1 reads ENHRY; CDR2 reads SYGVKD. DNA for the CDR3: TGTGCCATCAGTGAGAGGACAGGGTACCTGAACACTGAAGCTTTCTTT. It codes for CAISERTGYLNTEAFF.

The rearrangement links TRBV30 to TRBJ1-1, with 8 bases fitting TRBD1. V lost 3 bases and J lost 1; bases outside the gene matches: 1. The germline gives CDR1 GTSNPN, CDR2 SVGIG (reference sequence). The CDR3 consists of 13 residues. CDR3 in amino acids: CAWRGQGNTEAFF. CDR3 sequence (DNA): TGTGCCTGGAGAGGACAGGGGAACACTGAAGCTTTCTTT. Based on the CDR3 plus reference TRBV30 and TRBJ1-1, the full variable domain is SQTIHQWPATLVQPVGSPLSLECTVEGTSNPNLYWYRQAAGRGLQLLFYSVGIGQISSEVPQNLSASRPQDRQFILSSKKLLLSDSGFYLCAWRGQGNTEAFFGQGTRLTVV.